These 24 T cell receptor beta chains originate from one sample sequenced in a study of long-term antiretroviral therapy in people with HIV. At survey level, the immunoSEQ assay was run in its v3.0 version. Data came from immunoSEQ multiplex PCR; TCRdb stores just in-frame clones and leaves some out. This sample has about 28,000 clones; nearly 95% occur once, and the top ten carry around 8%. This material consisted of unsorted PBMCs, taken roughly 6 years after starting antiretroviral therapy. Every receptor here comes from a man aged 30-40 years with HIV.

The chain has TRBV30 and TRBJ1-5, with 7 nucleotides matching TRBD1. This CDR3 contains 15 residues. Germline assignment: CDR1 GTSNPN and CDR2 SVGIG (reference sequence). V was pared by 0 bases and J by 2 bases, with 4 bases of the junction left unmatched. CDR3 in amino acids: CAWSVGGSGNQPQHF. The CDR3 DNA reads TGTGCCTGGAGTGTAGGGGGCTCGGGCAATCAGCCCCAGCATTTT.

This rearrangement joins TRBV19 to TRBJ1-2; D perhaps matches TRBD1 (5 bases). Trimming pared 1 base from V and 5 bases from J, leaving 11 bases between. From germline, CDR1 is LNHDA and CDR2 SQIVND (reference sequence). This CDR3 region has 14 residues. The CDR3: CASSIGQLFYGYTF. CDR3 coding DNA: TGTGCCAGTAGTATAGGACAGCTATTTTATGGCTACACCTTC.

The J gene is TRBJ1-1, the V gene TRBV5-1; D unresolved. Germline V gene lookup returns CDR1 SGHRS and CDR2 YFSETQ. This CDR3 is built from 12 residues. V lost 5 bases to trimming and J lost 9 bases, with 14 bases between them. Written as DNA, the CDR3 is TGCGCCAGCAGGGCGGATTCCTCAAAAGCTTTCTTT. Protein sequence: CASRADSSKAFF.

This chain joins TRBV4-1 and TRBJ2-7; 10 nucleotides line up with TRBD1. This CDR3 comprises 15 residues. V lost 0 bases and J lost 3; bases outside the gene matches: 2. The germline V gene has CDR1 MGHRA and CDR2 YSYEKL. The DNA of the CDR3 is TGCGCCAGCAGCCAAGATGACAGGGGGCTCTACGAGCAGTACTTC. This sequence encodes CASSQDDRGLYEQYF.

This chain links TRBV15 with TRBJ2-5, with D perhaps TRBD2 (7 bases). V lost 1 base, J lost 5 bases, and 17 bases lay in between. The CDR3 extends over 16 amino acids. CDR1 is LNHNV, CDR2 YYDKDF, per germline (reference sequence). The CDR3 is CATSRVLAGAWETQYF. The CDR3 nucleotides read TGTGCCACCAGCAGAGTCCTGGCGGGGGCCTGGGAGACCCAGTACTTC.

The chain has TRBV6-5 and TRBJ2-1, with D hard to call. V lost 5 bases, J lost 10 bases, and 12 bases lay in between. CDR1 is MNHEY, CDR2 SVGAGI, per germline. CDR3 length: 12 amino acids. The CDR3 coding sequence is TGTGCCAGCAGTCTGGACGGGCACGAGCAGTTCTTC. It specifies CASSLDGHEQFF.

The chain carries TRBV7-2 and TRBJ2-1, with 9 bases fitting TRBD2. The CDR3 has 21 amino acids. After removal of 0 bases from V and 9 bases from J, the junction contained 24 bases not matched to a gene. CDR1 is SGHTA and CDR2 is FQGNSA in the germline V gene. This CDR3 is CASSLAYPPTLAGGPGGEQFF. The DNA for the CDR3 is TGTGCCAGCAGCTTAGCGTATCCCCCCACGCTCGCGGGGGGGCCAGGCGGTGAGCAGTTCTTC.

The genes are TRBV7-2 and TRBJ2-1; D is unresolved. Germline lookup yields CDR1 SGHTA and CDR2 FQGNSA. V lost 4 bases and J lost 9, with 10 bases in between. The CDR3 has 12 amino acids. This chain's CDR3 is CASSYPWGEQFF. Written as DNA, the CDR3 is TGTGCCAGCAGCTACCCGTGGGGTGAGCAGTTCTTC.

The chain joins TRBV7-9 to TRBJ2-7; 8 nucleotides match TRBD1. Germline CDR1 is SEHNR and CDR2 is FQNEAQ (reference sequence). Trimming cost V 5 bases and J 5 bases; bases outside gene matches: 2. The CDR3 has 12 amino acids. The CDR3 nucleotides read TGTGCCAGCAGCCAGACAGGGGACGAGCAGTACTTC. It specifies CASSQTGDEQYF.

The genes are TRBV10-3 and TRBJ2-3; 11 nucleotides agree with TRBD2. The CDR3 loop spans 15 amino acids. V was clipped by 8 bases and J by 8 bases; unmatched bases: 12. Germline CDR1 reads ENHRY; CDR2 reads SYGVKD. CDR3 protein: CAILSLAGDRVTQYF. DNA of the CDR3: TGTGCCATCCTTTCACTAGCGGGAGACAGGGTTACGCAGTATTTT.

This clone was found once. This chain uses TRBV28 with TRBJ2-3; no clear D gene. Germline V gene data show CDR1 as MDHEN and CDR2 as SYDVKM. There are 14 residues in the CDR3. Trimming pared 3 bases from V and 1 base from J, leaving 8 bases between. This chain's CDR3 is CASSLYTGTDTQYF. In DNA, the CDR3 is TGTGCCAGCAGTTTGTACACGGGCACAGATACGCAGTATTTT.

The chain's CDR3 is CASRARQGNNSPLHF. CDR3 nucleotide sequence: TGTGCCAGCAGGGCGAGACAGGGGAATAATTCACCCCTCCACTTT. The chain joins TRBV2 to TRBJ1-6; the match to TRBD1 covers 8 bases. This CDR3 is built from 15 residues. Germline V gene lookup returns CDR1 SNHLY and CDR2 FYNNEI. The V gene end was trimmed by 6 bases and the J gene end by 5 bases; junction bases not matched to a gene: 6.

The gene calls are TRBV11-2 and TRBJ2-7; D possibly matches TRBD1 or TRBD2 (5 bases each). V was shortened by 1 base and J by 7 bases, with 14 bases between the two germline ends. In germline, CDR1 is SGHAT, CDR2 FQNNGV. This CDR3 contains 14 residues. CDR3 coding DNA: TGTGCCAGCAGCTTAGCGGTCGGGACGGGGGAGCAGTACTTC. Its translation is CASSLAVGTGEQYF.

A single count supports this clone. The V and J genes are TRBV9 and TRBJ2-7, with 8 bases that match TRBD1. Germline V lookup: CDR1 SGDLS, CDR2 YYNGEE. Trimming at V came to 3 bases and at J to 6 bases, leaving 5 bases not matched to a gene. The CDR3 loop spans 13 amino acids. This CDR3 is CASSGATGVEQYF. The CDR3 region has the DNA TGTGCCAGCAGCGGAGCGACAGGGGTCGAGCAGTACTTC.

This sequence joins TRBV2 and TRBJ2-2; D call uncertain. CDR1 and CDR2 (germline): SNHLY, FYNNEI. V shed 4 bases and J shed 1 base, with 1 base lying between them. The CDR3 spans 12 residues. The CDR3 DNA reads as TGTGCCAGCAGTGTGAACACCGGGGAGCTGTTTTTT. Translated: CASSVNTGELFF. The complete variable domain, with remaining parts taken from reference TRBV2 and TRBJ2-2, reads EPEVTQTPSHQVTQMGQEVILRCVPISNHLYFYWYRQILGQKVEFLVSFYNNEISEKSEIFDDQFSVERPDGSNFTLKIRSTKLEDSAMYFCASSVNTGELFFGEGSRLTVL.

V and J are TRBV5-1 and TRBJ2-4, with 8 bases matching TRBD1. Germline CDR1 reads SGHRS; CDR2 reads YFSETQ. The CDR3 spans 16 residues. J gave up 0 bases and V 4 bases, and 6 bases lay outside the gene matches. CDR3 in amino acids: CASSPGQGLAKNIQYF. The DNA for the CDR3 is TGCGCCAGCAGCCCCGGACAGGGATTAGCCAAAAACATTCAGTACTTC.

The chain is built from TRBV9 and TRBJ2-7; TRBD1 is a possible D gene (6 bases). In germline, CDR1 is SGDLS, CDR2 YYNGEE. The ends were cut back, 0 bases at V and 2 bases at J, with 12 bases in the middle. This CDR3 comprises 15 residues. The CDR3 spells CASSVGTGSTYEQYF. The DNA for the CDR3 is TGTGCCAGCAGCGTAGGTACAGGGTCAACCTACGAGCAGTACTTC.

The J gene is TRBJ2-5, the V gene TRBV9; 7 bases align to TRBD1. From germline, CDR1 is SGDLS and CDR2 YYNGEE. V gave up 0 bases and J gave up 5 bases; unmatched junction bases: 7. The CDR3 totals 15 residues. The CDR3 sequence is CASSVDRGGIETQYF. For the CDR3, the DNA is TGTGCCAGCAGCGTAGACAGGGGCGGTATCGAGACCCAGTACTTC. Using reference TRBV9 and TRBJ2-5 for the parts outside the CDR3, the full variable domain is DSGVTQTPKHLITATGQRVTLRCSPRSGDLSVYWYQQSLDQGLQFLIQYYNGEERAKGNILERFSAQQFPDLHSELNLSSLELGDSALYFCASSVDRGGIETQYFGPGTRLLVL.

This clone counts as medium-sized. This chain uses TRBV6-5 with TRBJ2-7; D possibly corresponds to TRBD1 (5 bases). The V end was cut by 2 bases, the J end by 3 bases, with 11 bases between. Germline V lookup: CDR1 MNHEY, CDR2 SVGAGI. The CDR3 consists of 14 residues. The CDR3 nucleotides read TGTGCCAGCAGTTACGCCGCGACAGACTACGAGCAGTACTTC. It translates to CASSYAATDYEQYF.

V gene TRBV29-1 combines with J gene TRBJ2-7; the D gene is possibly TRBD1 (5 bases). The V gene lost 2 bases and the J gene lost 2 bases, with 10 bases spanning the gap. The CDR3 spans 13 residues. In germline, CDR1 is SQVTM, CDR2 ANQGSEA. CDR3 sequence: CSVEPTATYEQYF. CDR3 bases: TGCAGCGTTGAACCGACAGCCACCTACGAGCAGTACTTC.

The genes are TRBV6-6 and TRBJ1-1, with D hard to call. Germline CDR1 MNHNY, CDR2 SVGAGI (reference sequence). The CDR3 consists of 16 residues. V lost 6 bases, J lost 1 base, and 18 bases lay in between. CDR3 loop: CASSPQRAPRNTEAFF. The CDR3 DNA reads as TGTGCCAGCAGCCCACAACGGGCCCCCCGGAACACTGAAGCTTTCTTT.

The chain is built from TRBV5-1 and TRBJ1-2, with a weak D call TRBD1 (5 bases). V lost 3 bases to trimming and J lost 4 bases, with 13 bases between them. The CDR3 is made up of 14 amino acids. Germline assignment: CDR1 SGHRS and CDR2 YFSETQ. CDR3: CASSYADGAYGYTF. Written as DNA, the CDR3 is TGCGCCAGCAGCTACGCGGATGGGGCCTATGGCTACACCTTC.

The rearrangement uses TRBV18 and TRBJ1-6; TRBD1 is a possible D gene (5 bases). The CDR3 extends over 16 amino acids. The ends were cut back, 3 bases at V and 5 bases at J, with 14 bases in the middle. CDR1 is KGHSH, CDR2 LQKENI, per germline. The CDR3 protein is CASSPPGKHNNSPLHF. The CDR3 nucleotides read TGTGCCAGCTCACCCCCAGGGAAGCATAATAATTCACCCCTCCACTTT. Variable domain in full (rest from reference TRBV18 and TRBJ1-6): NAGVMQNPRHLVRRRGQEARLRCSPMKGHSHVYWYRQLPEEGLKFMVYLQKENIIDESGMPKERFSAEFPKEGPSILRIQQVVRGDSAAYFCASSPPGKHNNSPLHFGNGTRLTVT.

The gene calls are TRBV6-1 and TRBJ1-5; D possibly corresponds to TRBD1 (5 bases). Trimming removed 3 bases at V and 5 bases at J, with 11 bases between. Looked up from germline, CDR1 is MNHNS and CDR2 is SASEGT. The CDR3 totals 14 residues. CDR3 sequence (DNA): TGTGCCAGCAGTGATAAAGGCAGGGATCAGCCCCAGCATTTT. Residues: CASSDKGRDQPQHF.